This T cell receptor (beta chain) was sequenced for a study of kidney transplant recipient with SARS-CoV-2 infection. This clonotype was counted at least ten times. TCRdb re-called the reads with MiXCR, one entry per CDR3 protein. Among fewer than 250,000 distinct CDR3 sequences listed, 29% were seen once. Germline V gene sequence: CDR1 SNHLY, CDR2 FYNNEI. Losses at the gene ends were 7 bases for V and 4 bases for J; bases not matched to a gene: 7. This CDR3 comprises 14 residues. This chain links TRBV2 with TRBJ1-5; 7 nucleotides align to TRBD1. The origin of this receptor is a male patient aged 25-45 years who had COVID-19 and was a kidney transplant recipient. Some T cells may have come from the graft donor. Material: a blood sample, obtained at baseline and between days 110 and 120 from a kidney transplant recipient. Here the CDR3 DNA reads TGTGCCAGCACCCAGGGGGGGGAAAATCAGCCCCAGCATTTT. Translating it yields CASTQGGENQPQHF.